Shown below are 12 T cell receptor beta chains from a single sample sequenced in a study of T cell responses to AZD1222 COVID-19 vaccine. The protocol was immunoSEQ multiplex PCR, while the TCRdb copy is restricted to in-frame clones and leaves out a portion. The data show fewer than 110,000 clones, approximately 90% seen once. Specimen: peripheral blood, collected on day 0 of AZD1222 vaccination. These receptors were obtained from an adult in good health.

This clone has only one observation. The V gene is TRBV19, the J gene TRBJ1-3; no definite D call. The CDR3 is 15 amino acids. V lost 5 bases and J 0 bases, leaving 11 bases between the germline ends. Per the germline V gene, CDR1 is LNHDA and CDR2 is SQIVND (reference sequence). The CDR3 DNA follows: TGTGCCAGTAGTGTCGGTTTCCTCTCTGGAAACACCATATATTTT. It yields the protein CASSVGFLSGNTIYF.

The genes are TRBV7-2 and TRBJ2-1, with D perhaps TRBD2 (6 bases). Germline loops: CDR1 SGHTA, CDR2 FQGNSA. The CDR3 totals 15 residues. The V end lost 1 base, the J end lost 3 bases, and 10 bases lay between the germline ends. DNA of the CDR3: TGTGCCAGCAGCTTAGGTGGACTAAGCTACAATGAGCAGTTCTTC. Its protein is CASSLGGLSYNEQFF.

This clone has a single count. J is TRBJ1-5 and V is TRBV7-8; unclear D gene. The CDR3 runs to 14 residues. V gave up 1 base and J gave up 3 bases, with 7 bases separating them. In germline, CDR1 is SGHVS, CDR2 FQNEAQ. CDR3: CASSLGEYNQPQHF. Written as DNA, the CDR3 is TGTGCCAGCAGCTTAGGGGAGTACAATCAGCCCCAGCATTTT. Complete variable domain (other parts from reference TRBV7-8 and TRBJ1-5): GAGVSQSPRYKVAKRGQDVALRCDPISGHVSLFWYQQALGQGPEFLTYFQNEAQLDKSGLPSDRFFAERPEGSVSTLKIQRTQQEDSAVYLCASSLGEYNQPQHFGDGTRLSIL.

The CDR3 nucleotides read TGTGCCAGCCCCAGGGGACCCAATGAGCAGTTCTTC. It specifies CASPRGPNEQFF. The chain uses TRBV5-6 and TRBJ2-1; D might be TRBD1 (6 bases). Germline V gene sequence: CDR1 SGHDT, CDR2 YYEEEE. The CDR3 totals 12 residues. V shed 7 bases and J shed 6 bases, with 11 bases lying between them.

V and J are TRBV13 and TRBJ1-2; 8 nucleotides match TRBD1. V lost 8 bases to trimming and J lost 4 bases; unmatched junction nucleotides: 0. The CDR3 contains 11 residues. Germline CDR1 is PRHDT and CDR2 is FYEKMQ (reference sequence). CDR3 bases: TGTGCCAGCCAGGGGGCCTATGGCTACACCTTC. It translates to CASQGAYGYTF.

This sequence joins TRBV4-1 and TRBJ2-1; D possibly matches TRBD1 or TRBD2 (6 bases each). Germline CDR1 reads MGHRA; CDR2 reads YSYEKL. Trimming stripped 1 base from V and 10 bases from J, with 11 bases between. The CDR3 loop spans 13 amino acids. CDR3 sequence reads: CASSQVPGGEQFF. The CDR3 DNA follows: TGCGCCAGCAGCCAAGTGCCCGGGGGCGAGCAGTTCTTC.

The chain employs TRBV2 and TRBJ1-4; no firm D call. The CDR3 sequence is 13 residues long. Germline values: CDR1 SNHLY, CDR2 FYNNEI. With 5 bases removed from V and 8 bases from J, the gap between germline ends came to 12 bases. The chain's CDR3 is CASSNGPIEKLFF. Here the CDR3 DNA reads TGTGCCAGCAGTAACGGTCCGATAGAAAAACTGTTTTTT.

The chain has TRBV18 and TRBJ1-3, with D maybe TRBD1 (5 bases). Germline CDR1 reads KGHSH; CDR2 reads LQKENI. The CDR3 length is 15 residues. Trimming left V 6 bases short and J 13 bases short, with 25 bases between. This chain's CDR3 is CASSPFDHGRGRIYF. CDR3 DNA sequence: TGTGCCAGCTCCCCCTTTGATCACGGCCGGGGCCGGATATATTTT.

V is TRBV7-2 and J is TRBJ1-5, with D perhaps TRBD1 (5 bases). V shed 2 bases and J shed 6 bases, with 11 bases lying between them. The germline gives CDR1 SGHTA, CDR2 FQGNSA. The CDR3 spans 14 residues. Here the CDR3 reads CASSLQGLSQPQHF. Here the CDR3 DNA reads TGTGCCAGCAGCTTACAGGGACTGAGTCAGCCCCAGCATTTT.

This chain joins TRBV5-4 and TRBJ1-2; TRBD1 matches at 7 bases. The CDR3 consists of 15 residues. CDR1 is SGHNT and CDR2 is YYREEE in the germline V gene (reference sequence). The V and J ends lost 7 bases and 1 base, in that order; junction bases with no gene match: 10. CDR3 residues: CASFSRQGGNYGYTF. In DNA, the CDR3 is TGTGCCAGCTTCTCCCGACAGGGAGGTAACTATGGCTACACCTTC.

This clone was counted a single time. The chain recombines TRBV24-1 with TRBJ2-1, with 8 bases fitting TRBD2. V was pared by 2 bases and J by 4 bases, with 6 bases of the junction left unmatched. Germline assignment: CDR1 KGHDR and CDR2 SFDVKD. This CDR3 contains 16 residues. Here the CDR3 reads CATSDSRGDRYNEQFF. The CDR3 region has the DNA TGTGCCACCAGTGATTCGCGGGGGGATCGGTACAATGAGCAGTTCTTC.

The chain employs TRBV28 and TRBJ2-3; TRBD1 agrees at 10 bases. After removal of 5 bases from V and 1 base from J, the junction contained 3 bases not matched to a gene. The CDR3 is 15 amino acids. Per germline, CDR1 MDHEN and CDR2 SYDVKM. The DNA of the CDR3 is TGTGCCAGCAGTATGACAGGGGGCGGCACAGATACGCAGTATTTT. Translating gives CASSMTGGGTDTQYF. Variable domain in full (rest from reference TRBV28 and TRBJ2-3): DVKVTQSSRYLVKRTGEKVFLECVQDMDHENMFWYRQDPGLGLRLIYFSYDVKMKEKGDIPEGYSVSREKKERFSLILESASTNQTSMYLCASSMTGGGTDTQYFGPGTRLTVL.